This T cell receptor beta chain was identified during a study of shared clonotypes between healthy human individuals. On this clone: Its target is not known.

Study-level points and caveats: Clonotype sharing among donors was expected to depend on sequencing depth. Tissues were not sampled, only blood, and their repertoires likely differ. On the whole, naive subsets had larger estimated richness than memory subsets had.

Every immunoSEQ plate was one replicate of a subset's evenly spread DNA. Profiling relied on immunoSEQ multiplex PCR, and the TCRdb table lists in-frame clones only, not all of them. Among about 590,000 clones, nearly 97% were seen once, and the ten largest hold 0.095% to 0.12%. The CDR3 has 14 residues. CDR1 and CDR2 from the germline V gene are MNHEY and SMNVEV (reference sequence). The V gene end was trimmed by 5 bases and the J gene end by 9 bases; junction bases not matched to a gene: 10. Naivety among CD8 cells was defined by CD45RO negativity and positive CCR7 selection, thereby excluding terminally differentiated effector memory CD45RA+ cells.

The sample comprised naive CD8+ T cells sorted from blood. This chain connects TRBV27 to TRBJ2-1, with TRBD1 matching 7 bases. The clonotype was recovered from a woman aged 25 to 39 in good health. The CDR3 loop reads CASSPQGSPFEQFF. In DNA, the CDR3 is TGTGCCAGCAGTCCACAGGGGAGCCCATTTGAGCAGTTCTTC.